The 5 T cell receptor beta chains below all came from one sample that was sequenced in a study of OX40 agonist ivuxolimab in advanced cancers. Sequenced by immunoSEQ multiplex PCR; TCRdb stores in-frame clones only, minus some. The sample includes around 80,000 clones, roughly 90% of them seen just once. The sequencing here drew on CD4+ or CD8+ T cells sorted from blood, taken in a trial of the OX40 agonist ivuxolimab. The receptors stem from an adult with an advanced solid tumor such as melanoma, head and neck, liver or kidney cancer.

The chain recombines TRBV27 with TRBJ1-5; 7 bases agree with TRBD1. With 3 bases clipped from V and 6 bases from J, the junction kept 5 bases outside the gene matches. Germline-derived CDR1 and CDR2 are MNHEY and SMNVEV (reference sequence). This CDR3 comprises 14 residues. The CDR3 region has the DNA TGTGCCAGCAGTTTCACAGGGGTTACTCAGCCCCAGCATTTT. Translation gives CASSFTGVTQPQHF.

This clone appeared a few times. The rearrangement links TRBV10-3 to TRBJ1-1; TRBD1 aligns across 10 bases. In germline, CDR1 is ENHRY, CDR2 SYGVKD. The CDR3 is 14 amino acids. Trimming cost V 6 bases and J 4 bases; bases outside gene matches: 5. The CDR3 loop reads CAISQRTGGTEAFF. Here the CDR3 DNA reads TGTGCCATCAGCCAGAGGACAGGGGGCACTGAAGCTTTCTTT.

The chain combines TRBV29-1 with TRBJ2-7; 10 bases line up with TRBD1. The trim removed 4 bases at V and 3 bases at J, leaving 0 bases unmatched. In germline, CDR1 is SQVTM, CDR2 ANQGSEA. The CDR3 has 12 residues. The CDR3 spells CSVGDRGYEQYF. The DNA of the CDR3 is TGCAGCGTTGGGGACAGGGGCTACGAGCAGTACTTC.

The chain links TRBV29-1 to TRBJ2-1; 12 bases fit TRBD2. Trimming removed 6 bases from V and 6 bases from J; junction bases left unmatched: 6. This CDR3 is 14 amino acids long. Germline V gene lookup returns CDR1 SQVTM and CDR2 ANQGSEA. The CDR3 reads CSVFGTSGRNEQFF. The CDR3 nucleotides read TGCAGCGTGTTCGGGACTAGCGGGCGCAATGAGCAGTTCTTC.

V is TRBV5-1 and J is TRBJ2-2, with a weak D call TRBD1 (5 bases). This CDR3 is 15 amino acids long. Trimming cost V 2 bases and J 1 base, with 9 bases left between them. Germline V gives CDR1 SGHRS, CDR2 YFSETQ. Here the CDR3 reads CASSFGQGNTGELFF. The DNA of the CDR3 is TGCGCCAGCAGCTTCGGCCAGGGGAACACCGGGGAGCTGTTTTTT.